A single sample gave rise to the 27 T cell receptor beta chains below, sequenced in a study of T cells in Graves' hyperthyroidism and ophthalmopathy. The investigators amplified TCR beta CDR3 regions from RNA transcripts. Using the HTBI primer set, a first-round RT-PCR was run on the TCR CDR3. MiXCR was run by TCRdb on the multiplex PCR reads, yielding one entry per CDR3 protein. There are some 500,000 distinct CDR3 sequences in the sample; around a quarter occur only once, and approximately 10% lies in the top ten. Sequencing was performed on blood. Source of these receptors: a woman in her 30s with Graves' ophthalmopathy.

In this sample, this clonotype turned up many times. The chain has TRBV7-9 and TRBJ1-2, with 8 positions matching TRBD1. Looked up from germline, CDR1 is SEHNR and CDR2 is FQNEAQ (reference sequence). The CDR3 runs to 17 residues. V lost 5 bases, J lost 1 base, and 12 bases stayed unmatched. DNA of the CDR3: TGTGCCAGCAGCCCTCGTAACGCGGGACAGGTTAACTATGGCTACACCTTC. Its translation: CASSPRNAGQVNYGYTF.

This clonotype was counted many times. The V and J genes are TRBV12-5 and TRBJ2-2; D possibly corresponds to TRBD1 (6 bases). Deletions cut 5 bases from V and 7 bases from J, with 11 bases between. CDR3 length equals 13 residues. Germline values: CDR1 LGHNT, CDR2 FRNRAP. This CDR3 is CASGASGVGELFF. The CDR3 DNA reads TGTGCTAGTGGTGCGTCAGGGGTCGGGGAGCTGTTTTTT.

This clonotype was recorded many times. The chain recombines TRBV6-2 or TRBV6-3 with TRBJ2-2, with 9 nucleotides matching TRBD2. Trimming took 7 bases from V and 6 from J; bases not matched to a gene: 3. There are 13 residues in the CDR3. Germline lookup yields CDR1 MNHEY and CDR2 SVGEGT. Here the CDR3 DNA reads TGTGCCAGCATGCGGGGGGGCGCCGGGGAGCTGTTTTTT. This codes for CASMRGGAGELFF.

In this sample, this clonotype turned up many times. The V gene is TRBV6-1, the J gene TRBJ1-1, with D tentatively TRBD1 (6 bases). The length of the CDR3 is 13 residues. Looked up from germline, CDR1 is MNHNS and CDR2 is SASEGT. V was shortened by 8 bases and J by 4 bases, with 14 bases between the two germline ends. In nucleotides, the CDR3 is TGTGCCAGCGAGCGGGGGCCTGGCACTGAAGCTTTCTTT. Amino acids: CASERGPGTEAFF.

This clonotype was seen more than once but under ten times. This chain joins TRBV12-3 or TRBV12-4 and TRBJ1-3, with D possibly being TRBD1 (6 bases). The V gene lost 3 bases and the J gene lost 0 bases, with 12 bases spanning the gap. CDR3 length: 16 residues. CDR3 region: CASSFRSGASGNTIYF. The CDR3 DNA is TGTGCCAGCAGTTTTCGATCGGGGGCCTCTGGAAACACCATATATTTT.

This clonotype was counted ten times or more. The rearrangement joins TRBV30 to TRBJ2-5; the match to TRBD2 covers 12 bases. CDR3 size: 18 residues. Per germline, CDR1 GTSNPN and CDR2 SVGIG (reference sequence). Trimming cost V 4 bases and J 5 bases; bases outside gene matches: 17. Written as DNA, the CDR3 is TGTGCCTGGACCCGAAGAACTAGCGGGGGGTACCAGGGGGAGACCCAGTACTTC. Encoded protein: CAWTRRTSGGYQGETQYF.

This chain uses TRBV7-9 with TRBJ1-2; TRBD1 might be the D (5 bases). V was shortened by 2 bases and J by 8 bases, with 18 bases between the two germline ends. Germline-derived CDR1 and CDR2 are SEHNR and FQNEAQ (reference sequence). The CDR3 runs 15 residues. The CDR3 here is CASSLLSGSTSGYTF. In DNA, the CDR3 is TGTGCCAGCAGCTTATTGTCAGGGAGCACGTCCGGCTACACCTTC.

The chain employs TRBV6-1 and TRBJ2-2, with D maybe TRBD1 (6 bases). CDR3 length: 14 amino acids. V was clipped by 5 bases and J by 4 bases, with 11 bases between them. Per germline, CDR1 MNHNS and CDR2 SASEGT. CDR3 protein: CASSPGTTTGELFF. The CDR3 DNA follows: TGTGCCAGCAGTCCCGGGACAACCACCGGGGAGCTGTTTTTT.

This clonotype was picked up many times. For the CDR3, the DNA is TGTGCCAGCAGCCCAATCCTCTCTGGAAACACCATATATTTT. Encoded protein: CASSPILSGNTIYF. This chain uses TRBV12-3 or TRBV12-4 with TRBJ1-3; D remains unclear. Deletions cut 6 bases from V and 0 bases from J, with 9 bases between. The CDR3 sequence is 14 residues long.

This clonotype has a handful of counts. The chain links TRBV2 to TRBJ2-7; D unclear. The CDR3 has 13 amino acids. Looked up from germline, CDR1 is SNHLY and CDR2 is FYNNEI. V lost 4 bases and J lost 10, with 17 bases in between. CDR3 bases: TGTGCCAGCAGTGCCCTCGGAATGACCCAACAGTACTTC. Translation gives CASSALGMTQQYF.

This rearrangement joins TRBV2 to TRBJ2-5; D call uncertain. The CDR3 extends over 13 amino acids. Trimming stripped 7 bases from V and 0 bases from J, with 9 bases between. Germline CDR1 and CDR2: SNHLY and FYNNEI. The CDR3, as DNA: TGTGCCAGCAATAGACGCTACCAAGAGACCCAGTACTTC. Its protein product is CASNRRYQETQYF.

Ten or more counts support this clonotype. The chain employs TRBV6-1 and TRBJ2-7; D is possibly TRBD1 (6 bases). This CDR3 comprises 13 residues. Germline assignment: CDR1 MNHNS and CDR2 SASEGT. Trimming stripped 6 bases from V and 2 bases from J, with 11 bases between. CDR3 residues: CASREYRAYEQYF. CDR3 nucleotide sequence: TGTGCCAGCAGGGAGTACAGGGCCTACGAGCAGTACTTC.

This clonotype occurred many times. The gene calls are TRBV28 and TRBJ2-7; D is perhaps TRBD1 (5 bases). Germline V gene data show CDR1 as MDHEN and CDR2 as SYDVKM. This CDR3 contains 13 residues. V lost 7 bases to trimming and J lost 3 bases, with 13 bases between them. The CDR3 DNA is TGTGCCAGCACCCCTCCAGGGTTCTACGAGCAGTACTTC. Its protein product is CASTPPGFYEQYF.

This clonotype was counted ten times or more. V is TRBV29-1 and J is TRBJ1-1; D is ambiguous. Germline V CDR1 and CDR2: SQVTM, ANQGSEA. The CDR3 extends over 13 amino acids. Trimming took off 4 bases at V and 13 bases at J, with 22 bases between the two ends. CDR3 nucleotides: TGCAGCGTTGCAGCGGGAGGGAGTCAAAGAGGTTTCTTT. Translated, it gives CSVAAGGSQRGFF.

This clonotype has a count of ten or more. This chain joins TRBV20-1 and TRBJ1-2; maybe TRBD1 (6 bases). This CDR3 region has 15 residues. V was trimmed by 2 bases and J by 2 bases, leaving 15 bases between them. Germline V gene sequence: CDR1 DFQATT, CDR2 SNEGSKA (reference sequence). The CDR3 DNA follows: TGCAGTGCTAGAAAACCTCAACAGGGAAACTATGGCTACACCTTC. It encodes CSARKPQQGNYGYTF.

The rearrangement joins TRBV29-1 to TRBJ1-3, with D maybe TRBD1 (6 bases). Between the trimmed V and J ends, which lost 3 bases and 0 bases, there was a span of 9 bases. Germline V lookup: CDR1 SQVTM, CDR2 ANQGSEA. This CDR3 comprises 14 residues. As DNA, the CDR3 is TGCAGCGTTGAGAAACAGGGCTCTGGAAACACCATATATTTT. Translated: CSVEKQGSGNTIYF.

This clonotype was seen ten or more times. The J gene is TRBJ1-5, the V gene TRBV2; D is uncertain. The V end lost 0 bases, the J end lost 3 bases, and 3 bases lay between the germline ends. This CDR3 is 13 amino acids long. Germline CDR1 SNHLY, CDR2 FYNNEI. The CDR3 spells CASSEAVNQPQHF. For the CDR3, the DNA is TGTGCCAGCAGTGAAGCGGTCAATCAGCCCCAGCATTTT. The whole variable domain, remainder taken from reference TRBV2 and TRBJ1-5, is EPEVTQTPSHQVTQMGQEVILRCVPISNHLYFYWYRQILGQKVEFLVSFYNNEISEKSEIFDDQFSVERPDGSNFTLKIRSTKLEDSAMYFCASSEAVNQPQHFGDGTRLSIL.

The chain uses TRBV19 and TRBJ1-5; D gene ambiguous. This CDR3 has 14 residues. Germline loops: CDR1 LNHDA, CDR2 SQIVND (reference sequence). Trimming left V 1 base short and J 4 bases short, with 8 bases between. CDR3 loop: CASSIGPANQPQHF. DNA for the CDR3: TGTGCCAGTAGTATAGGTCCAGCGAATCAGCCCCAGCATTTT.

This clonotype was picked up a small number of times. A much larger clone differs by one base, so this may be a read error. The rearrangement joins TRBV11-2 to TRBJ1-1; the D gene is possibly TRBD1 (5 bases). Trimming removed 0 bases at V and 4 bases at J, with 15 bases between. The germline V gene encodes CDR1 SGHAT and CDR2 FQNNGV. The CDR3 is made up of 16 amino acids. This CDR3 is CASSLDRVGGTTEAFF. CDR3 in DNA: TGTGCCAGCAGCTTAGATCGGGTTGGGGGGACCACTGAAGCTTTCTTT.

This clonotype was seen once. This chain uses TRBV28 with TRBJ2-5; D not certain. The CDR3 runs 16 residues. Germline values: CDR1 MDHEN, CDR2 SYDVKM. Trimming took off 7 bases at V and 5 bases at J, with 23 bases between the two ends. Here the CDR3 reads CASTPTNGVTGETQYF. DNA for the CDR3: TGTGCCAGCACGCCCACCAATGGGGTCACCGGGGAGACCCAGTACTTC. Combining the CDR3 with reference TRBV28 and TRBJ2-5 gives the whole variable domain DVKVTQSSRYLVKRTGEKVFLECVQDMDHENMFWYRQDPGLGLRLIYFSYDVKMKEKGDIPEGYSVSREKKERFSLILESASTNQTSMYLCASTPTNGVTGETQYFGPGTRLLVL.

The table lists this clonotype with a few counts. The chain links TRBV19 to TRBJ1-1, with 11 bases fitting TRBD1. Germline loops: CDR1 LNHDA, CDR2 SQIVND (reference sequence). The CDR3 contains 14 residues. V shed 3 bases, J shed 4 bases, and the junction held 1 base outside the gene matches. The CDR3 DNA is TGTGCCAGTAGTATGGACAGGGGGCTCACTGAAGCTTTCTTT. This codes for CASSMDRGLTEAFF.

This clonotype was seen at least ten times. The CDR3 sequence is CAWDRTAPSYEQYF. For the CDR3, the DNA is TGTGCCTGGGACCGGACAGCCCCCTCCTACGAGCAGTACTTC. The chain carries TRBV30 and TRBJ2-7, with a possible D match to TRBD1 (6 bases). CDR3 length: 14 amino acids. The V gene's germline CDR1 is GTSNPN and CDR2 SVGIG (reference sequence). V was shortened by 5 bases and J by 0 bases, with 14 bases between the two germline ends.

This clonotype occurred a few times. The genes are TRBV6-1 and TRBJ1-2; D gene unclear. Germline assignment: CDR1 MNHNS and CDR2 SASEGT. This CDR3 has 15 residues. Trimming cost V 4 bases and J 6 bases, with 18 bases left between them. In DNA form, the CDR3 reads TGTGCCAGCAGTGCCAGACATGGCGCGGGCGATGGCTACACCTTC. Protein product: CASSARHGAGDGYTF.

The chain joins TRBV10-3 to TRBJ1-5; 8 bases are shared with TRBD1. This CDR3 comprises 15 residues. CDR1 is ENHRY and CDR2 is SYGVKD in the germline V gene. The trim removed 9 bases at V and 6 bases at J, leaving 13 bases unmatched. Here the CDR3 reads CAISRDRGSGQPQHF. CDR3 nucleotide sequence: TGTGCCATTAGCCGAGACAGGGGTTCGGGTCAGCCCCAGCATTTT.

The table lists this clonotype with many counts. The chain employs TRBV7-2 and TRBJ2-7; D is unclear. The germline V and J ends were trimmed by 3 bases and 3 bases, with 12 bases remaining between them. This CDR3 is built from 14 residues. Germline CDR1 reads SGHTA; CDR2 reads FQGNSA. CDR3 nucleotides: TGTGCCAGCAGCTTTACTGCCCAGTTCTACGAGCAGTACTTC. Residues: CASSFTAQFYEQYF. Full variable domain (rest looked up from reference TRBV7-2 and TRBJ2-7): GAGVSQSPSNKVTEKGKDVELRCDPISGHTALYWYRQSLGQGLEFLIYFQGNSAPDKSGLPSDRFSAERTGGSVSTLTIQRTQQEDSAVYLCASSFTAQFYEQYFGPGTRLTVT.

This clonotype has at least ten counts. The rearrangement uses TRBV18 and TRBJ2-5; D is ambiguous. The CDR3 consists of 15 residues. The V end was cut by 0 bases, the J end by 4 bases, with 12 bases between. From germline, CDR1 is KGHSH and CDR2 LQKENI. In DNA form, the CDR3 reads TGTGCCAGCTCACCACCGGATAGTTATGGAGAGACCCAGTACTTC. Its protein is CASSPPDSYGETQYF.

This clonotype occurred many times. The gene calls are TRBV6-5 and TRBJ2-2, with unresolved D. Per the germline V gene, CDR1 is MNHEY and CDR2 is SVGAGI. The CDR3 consists of 14 residues. Between the trimmed V and J ends, which lost 0 bases and 7 bases, there was a span of 9 bases. CDR3 bases: TGTGCCAGCAGTTACTCCCCTCGAGGCGGGGAGCTGTTTTTT. Translation: CASSYSPRGGELFF.